The entry that follows covers one T cell receptor beta chain sequence. The data were taken from a study of T cells after yellow fever vaccination. Whole-study context: CD3, CD45RA, CCR7 and CD95 sorting yielded EM, EMRA, CM and Tscm memory subsets.

In making TCR cDNA, 5'RACE template switching added a universal primer site and UMIs to it. TCRdb ran MiXCR on the 5' RACE reads and lists one entry per CDR3 protein. Among more than 45,000 distinct CDR3 sequences listed, 5% to 6.5% were seen once. Overall study results and limits: Clonotype sharing between CD4 and CD8 compartments was small.

Sequenced material: PBMCs, either bulk or a sorted T-cell subset (CD4+, CD8+, memory, or dextramer-sorted; not recorded which), taken on the day of the yellow fever booster vaccination. This TCR came from a man younger than 30 who received the YFV17D yellow fever vaccine.

The CDR3 loop reads CASPARGGLYEQYF. In DNA, the CDR3 is TGCGCCAGCCCTGCACGGGGGGGGCTCTACGAGCAGTACTTC. The chain employs TRBV10-2 and TRBJ2-7; 8 bases are shared with TRBD2. Germline CDR1 reads WSHSY; CDR2 reads SAAADI. The V segment lost 8 bases and the J segment 3 bases; nucleotides outside the gene matches: 9. The CDR3 contains 14 residues.